This T cell receptor (beta chain) was recovered during a study of patients and donors after allogeneic stem cell transplantation. Trimming cost V 6 bases and J 2 bases, with 13 bases left between them. This CDR3 region has 13 residues. Germline CDR1 DFQATT, CDR2 SNEGSKA (reference sequence). TCRdb reprocessed the RT-PCR reads with MiXCR, giving one entry per CDR3 protein. In the table there are 150,000 to 200,000 distinct CDR3 sequences, approximately 30% of which are singletons. The source of this sequence is a human donor who was either an allogeneic HSCT recipient or a stem cell or donor lymphocyte infusion donor (not recorded which). It is not recorded whose cells these are; they may come from a transplant donor. The sample was blood, either unsorted or a sorted T cell fraction (not recorded which). The chain has TRBV20-1 and TRBJ1-1, with D perhaps TRBD1 (6 bases). The CDR3 loop is CSATHRANTEAFF. CDR3 DNA: TGCAGTGCCACCCACAGGGCCAACACTGAAGCTTTCTTT.